Each of the 15 T cell receptor beta chains below was sequenced from the same sample in a study of blood T cell repertoires in COVID-19. Clones were read by immunoSEQ multiplex PCR, and TCRdb kept only the in-frame ones, dropping some. Here the sample spans over 450,000 clones, less than 90% being singletons. Material for sequencing was peripheral blood. The source is a woman between 45 and 65 years old with COVID-19, enrolled during active disease.

V and J are TRBV6-6 and TRBJ1-6, with TRBD1 identical over 7 bases. CDR3 length: 14 amino acids. The germline gives CDR1 MNHNY, CDR2 SVGAGI (reference sequence). V lost 2 bases to trimming and J lost 8 bases; unmatched junction nucleotides: 3. This chain's CDR3 is CASSYDRDHSPLHF. The CDR3 DNA sequence: TGTGCCAGCAGTTACGACAGGGATCATTCACCCCTCCACTTT.

The V gene is TRBV25-1, the J gene TRBJ1-2; a possible D gene is TRBD1 (5 bases). Per germline, CDR1 MGHDK and CDR2 SYGVNS. Trimming pared 1 base from V and 6 bases from J, leaving 9 bases between. The CDR3 sequence is 13 residues long. CDR3 bases: TGTGCCAGCAGTGAATCGGGGGACGATGGCTACACCTTC. Encoded protein: CASSESGDDGYTF.

The chain joins TRBV28 to TRBJ1-4; D unresolved. The CDR3 has 13 amino acids. Trimming left V 2 bases short and J 7 bases short, with 8 bases between. CDR1 and CDR2 (germline): MDHEN, SYDVKM. The CDR3 is CASSLRGTEKLFF. CDR3 DNA: TGTGCCAGCAGTTTACGGGGAACTGAAAAACTGTTTTTT.

The rearrangement joins TRBV4-1 to TRBJ2-7; 8 bases match TRBD1. Germline V lookup: CDR1 MGHRA, CDR2 YSYEKL. The CDR3 contains 16 residues. The ends lost 3 bases at V and 2 bases at J; junction bases unmatched: 9. The CDR3, as DNA: TGCGCCAGCAGCCACCTCGGGACAGGAGCCACCTACGAGCAGTACTTC. Translation: CASSHLGTGATYEQYF.

V is TRBV5-1 and J is TRBJ1-2, with D hard to call. The CDR3 contains 15 residues. Trimming removed 0 bases at V and 8 bases at J, with 17 bases between. In germline, CDR1 is SGHRS, CDR2 YFSETQ. The CDR3 bases are TGCGCCAGCAGCTTGGGGCTAGGGCAGGAGGGCGGCTACACCTTC. This sequence encodes CASSLGLGQEGGYTF.

J is TRBJ2-2 and V is TRBV29-1, with TRBD1 matching 7 bases. J gave up 2 bases and V 3 bases, and 12 bases lay outside the gene matches. The V gene's germline CDR1 is SQVTM and CDR2 ANQGSEA. CDR3 length equals 17 residues. The CDR3 DNA follows: TGCAGCGTTGACAAATACGGGACAGCCCTTAACACCGGGGAGCTGTTTTTT. Translation: CSVDKYGTALNTGELFF.

The chain uses TRBV2 and TRBJ2-1; D is possibly TRBD1 (5 bases). Trimming pared 3 bases from V and 9 bases from J, leaving 9 bases between. CDR1 is SNHLY, CDR2 FYNNEI, per germline. The CDR3 spans 12 residues. Here the CDR3 reads CASSDIRGEQFF. The CDR3 region has the DNA TGTGCCAGCAGTGATATAAGGGGTGAGCAGTTCTTC.

The chain recombines TRBV5-1 with TRBJ2-6, with D perhaps TRBD1 (6 bases). The CDR3 length is 14 residues. V gave up 8 bases and J gave up 4 bases, with 13 bases separating them. CDR1 SGHRS and CDR2 YFSETQ come from the germline V gene. CDR3 bases: TGCGCCAGTCAGGGGAGCCTCGGGGCCAACGTCCTGACTTTC. This gives the protein CASQGSLGANVLTF. Full variable domain (outside the CDR3, taken from reference TRBV5-1 and TRBJ2-6): KAGVTQTPRYLIKTRGQQVTLSCSPISGHRSVSWYQQTPGQGLQFLFEYFSETQRNKGNFPGRFSGRQFSNSRSEMNVSTLELGDSALYLCASQGSLGANVLTFGAGSRLTVL.

The V call is TRBV5-1, the J call TRBJ1-2, with D perhaps TRBD1 (5 bases). V was pared by 7 bases and J by 1 base, with 17 bases between. CDR3 size: 15 residues. The germline CDR1 and CDR2 sequences are SGHRS and YFSETQ. For the CDR3, the DNA is TGCGCCAGCGAGTCAGGAGGGGCGCATAACTATGGCTACACCTTC. It codes for CASESGGAHNYGYTF.

The rearrangement uses TRBV10-3 and TRBJ2-7, with D possibly matching TRBD1 (5 bases). V was trimmed by 0 bases and J by 2 bases, leaving 8 bases between them. Germline V gene lookup returns CDR1 ENHRY and CDR2 SYGVKD. This CDR3 spans 14 amino acids. The CDR3 loop is CAISESGAPYEQYF. DNA for the CDR3: TGTGCCATCAGTGAGTCTGGGGCCCCCTACGAGCAGTACTTC.

The V call is TRBV6-5, the J call TRBJ1-1; no clear D gene. Germline CDR1 and CDR2: MNHEY and SVGAGI. This CDR3 spans 15 amino acids. Trimming took off 4 bases at V and 3 bases at J, with 15 bases between the two ends. CDR3 DNA: TGTGCCAGCAGTTCCCCTCGGGAGGGTCACACTGAAGCTTTCTTT. Translated: CASSSPREGHTEAFF.

CDR3 bases: TGTGCCATCAGTAAAATCGGGGAGAACACTGAAGCTTTCTTT. This translates into CAISKIGENTEAFF. V usage is TRBV10-3 and J usage is TRBJ1-1; the D is unclear. CDR3 size: 14 residues. Germline loops: CDR1 ENHRY, CDR2 SYGVKD. Between the trimmed V and J ends, which lost 5 bases and 1 base, there was a span of 11 bases.

The gene calls are TRBV11-2 and TRBJ1-1; 7 nucleotides align to TRBD1. The germline V gene encodes CDR1 SGHAT and CDR2 FQNNGV. This CDR3 comprises 13 residues. V lost 4 bases, J lost 7 bases, and 6 bases stayed unmatched. CDR3 protein: CASSWDSFREAFF. CDR3 nucleotides: TGTGCCAGCAGCTGGGACAGTTTCCGTGAAGCTTTCTTT. Full variable domain (remainder filled in from reference TRBV11-2 and TRBJ1-1): EAGVAQSPRYKIIEKRQSVAFWCNPISGHATLYWYQQILGQGPKLLIQFQNNGVVDDSQLPKDRFSAERLKGVDSTLKIQPAKLEDSAVYLCASSWDSFREAFFGQGTRLTVV.

V and J are TRBV3-1 (or the pseudogene TRBV3-2) and TRBJ1-5; tentative D call: TRBD1 (5 bases). Trimming removed 4 bases at V and 4 bases at J, with 14 bases between. CDR1 is LGHDT and CDR2 is YNNKEL in the germline V gene (reference sequence). The CDR3 contains 15 residues. The CDR3, as DNA: TGTGCCAGCAGCCGAAATCAGGAGGGGAATCAGCCCCAGCATTTT. Translating it yields CASSRNQEGNQPQHF.

This CDR3 reads CAIGLAGGPGEQFF. The CDR3, as DNA: TGTGCCATCGGACTAGCGGGGGGGCCGGGTGAGCAGTTCTTC. The rearrangement joins TRBV6-5 to TRBJ2-1; 15 bases agree with TRBD2. CDR1 is MNHEY and CDR2 is SVGAGI in the germline V gene. Trimming took 10 bases from V and 9 from J; bases not matched to a gene: 7. There are 14 residues in the CDR3.